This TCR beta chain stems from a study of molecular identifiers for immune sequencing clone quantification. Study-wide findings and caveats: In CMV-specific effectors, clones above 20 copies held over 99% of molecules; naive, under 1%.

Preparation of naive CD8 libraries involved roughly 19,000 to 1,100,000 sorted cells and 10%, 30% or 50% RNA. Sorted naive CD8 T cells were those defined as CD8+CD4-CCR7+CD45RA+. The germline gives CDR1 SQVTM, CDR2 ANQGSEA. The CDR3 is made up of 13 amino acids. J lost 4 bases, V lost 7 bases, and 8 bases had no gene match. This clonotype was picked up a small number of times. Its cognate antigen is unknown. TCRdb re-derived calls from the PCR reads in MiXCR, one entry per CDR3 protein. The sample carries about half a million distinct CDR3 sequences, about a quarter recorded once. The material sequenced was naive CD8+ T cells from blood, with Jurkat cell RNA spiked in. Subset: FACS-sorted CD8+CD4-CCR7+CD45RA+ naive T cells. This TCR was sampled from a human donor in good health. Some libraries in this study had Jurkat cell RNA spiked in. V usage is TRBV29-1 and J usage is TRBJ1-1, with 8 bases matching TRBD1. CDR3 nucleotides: TGCAGCGGCGACAGGGGTGATTCCACTGAAGCTTTCTTT. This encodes CSGDRGDSTEAFF.